The 4 T cell receptor beta chains below all came from one sample that was sequenced in a study of blood T cell repertoires in COVID-19. Assay used: immunoSEQ multiplex PCR; TCRdb lists only in-frame clones, some missing. The data hold about 200,000 clones, with 80% to 90% observed a single time. The specimen sequenced was peripheral blood. All receptors derive from a human donor with active or convalescent COVID-19. The donor label of this sample is uncertain.

Here the CDR3 DNA reads TGTGCCAGCAGTTTGGACAGGGTAGTTGGAAACACCATATATTTT. Translating it yields CASSLDRVVGNTIYF. J is TRBJ1-3 and V is TRBV2; 8 nucleotides line up with TRBD1. V lost 5 bases to trimming and J lost 3 bases; unmatched junction nucleotides: 6. The CDR3 has 15 residues. Germline V gives CDR1 SNHLY, CDR2 FYNNEI.

V is TRBV13 and J is TRBJ2-1; 14 bases fit TRBD2. V gave up 7 bases and J gave up 6 bases; unmatched junction bases: 11. The CDR3 sequence is 17 residues long. CDR1 PRHDT and CDR2 FYEKMQ come from the germline V gene (reference sequence). The CDR3 region is CASILTRGLAGVNEQFF. Written as DNA, the CDR3 is TGTGCCAGCATACTTACCCGGGGACTAGCGGGAGTCAATGAGCAGTTCTTC.

V gene TRBV7-3 combines with J gene TRBJ2-7; 11 bases match TRBD2. V shed 11 bases, J shed 2 bases, and the junction held 23 bases outside the gene matches. Germline V CDR1 and CDR2: SGHTA, FQGTGA. CDR3 size: 19 residues. This CDR3 reads CASDHHLLKTSGTTYEQYF. In nucleotides, the CDR3 is TGTGCCTCCGACCACCATTTACTCAAGACTAGCGGGACAACCTACGAGCAGTACTTC.

The J gene is TRBJ1-1, the V gene TRBV5-4; D is perhaps TRBD1 (6 bases). The CDR3 has 13 residues. Germline CDR1 reads SGHNT; CDR2 reads YYREEE (reference sequence). The ends were cut back, 4 bases at V and 8 bases at J, with 15 bases in the middle. For the CDR3, the DNA is TGTGCCAGCAGCCCCGACAGGAGACAGGAAGCTTTCTTT. Translation: CASSPDRRQEAFF.